The 13 T cell receptor beta chains listed next were all sequenced from one sample in a study of T cells in localized non-small cell lung cancer. Only in-frame clones appear in the TCRdb table, and some are missing; sequencing was by immunoSEQ multiplex PCR. The sample includes about 330 clones, 35% seen only once; the top ten take roughly 14%. Sequencing used normal lung tissue next to the tumor, obtained before any cancer treatment. These receptors all stem from a male donor aged 60 or over with stage III lung adenocarcinoma.

J is TRBJ2-3 and V is TRBV4-1; 10 bases are shared with TRBD2. V dropped 1 base and J dropped 6; count of bases not matched to a gene: 10. This CDR3 spans 17 amino acids. CDR1 and CDR2 from the germline V gene are MGHRA and YSYEKL. CDR3 region: CASSQGRASGGSDTQYF. The CDR3 nucleotides are TGCGCCAGCAGCCAAGGTCGCGCTAGCGGGGGATCGGATACGCAGTATTTT.

The rearrangement uses TRBV29-1 and TRBJ2-1; D gene uncertain. V was trimmed by 4 bases and J by 6 bases, leaving 13 bases between them. The CDR3 has 13 residues. Germline CDR1 SQVTM, CDR2 ANQGSEA. CDR3 amino acids: CSVAAPVGNEQFF. In DNA, the CDR3 is TGCAGCGTTGCGGCACCGGTCGGCAATGAGCAGTTCTTC.

Here the CDR3 DNA reads TGTGCCAGCTCACCAGGAACAGGGGACGGAAACACCATATATTTT. It is translated as CASSPGTGDGNTIYF. This chain links TRBV18 with TRBJ1-3; 7 bases fit TRBD1. V shed 2 bases and J 4 bases; nucleotides not matched to a gene: 5. Germline assignment: CDR1 KGHSH and CDR2 LQKENI. The CDR3 consists of 15 residues.

The table lists this clone with a few counts. The V and J genes are TRBV11-3 and TRBJ2-3; 7 bases are a match to TRBD1. The CDR3 is 16 amino acids. V was clipped by 5 bases and J by 4 bases; unmatched bases: 12. The V gene's germline CDR1 is SGHNT and CDR2 YENEEA. CDR3 sequence (DNA): TGTGCCAGCAGCCCCGAGGGGGCAGTAAGTTCAGATACGCAGTATTTT. Its translation: CASSPEGAVSSDTQYF.

This clone was detected a few times. The genes are TRBV6-8 and TRBJ2-5, with a weak D call TRBD2 (5 bases). Trimming pared 5 bases from V and 2 bases from J, leaving 15 bases between. The CDR3 contains 15 residues. Germline CDR1 reads MNHGY; CDR2 reads SAAAGT. CDR3 in amino acids: CASSGSVDPQETQYF. CDR3 in DNA: TGTGCCAGCAGTGGGAGCGTGGACCCGCAAGAGACCCAGTACTTC.

This chain connects TRBV28 to TRBJ1-5; possible D gene TRBD1, 5 bases. V lost 2 bases, J lost 0 bases, and 8 bases lay in between. The length of the CDR3 is 15 residues. Germline CDR1 and CDR2: MDHEN and SYDVKM. The CDR3 region has the DNA TGTGCCAGCAGTTTAGGACACAATAGCAATCAGCCCCAGCATTTT. Its protein is CASSLGHNSNQPQHF. The whole variable domain, filled in from reference TRBV28 and TRBJ1-5, reads DVKVTQSSRYLVKRTGEKVFLECVQDMDHENMFWYRQDPGLGLRLIYFSYDVKMKEKGDIPEGYSVSREKKERFSLILESASTNQTSMYLCASSLGHNSNQPQHFGDGTRLSIL.

The chain has TRBV11-3 and TRBJ2-5; 7 bases agree with TRBD1. CDR3 length: 15 amino acids. CDR1 and CDR2 from the germline V gene are SGHNT and YENEEA. The J segment lost 7 bases and the V segment lost 5 bases, leaving 13 bases of the junction unmatched. CDR3 in DNA: TGTGCCAGCAGCCCCCGGGGAGACAGGGAAGGGACCCAGTACTTC. It translates to CASSPRGDREGTQYF.

This clone was observed a few times. The chain combines TRBV11-3 with TRBJ1-3; 9 bases match TRBD1. The V gene end was trimmed by 5 bases and the J gene end by 4 bases; junction bases not matched to a gene: 18. This CDR3 comprises 19 residues. Germline V gene lookup returns CDR1 SGHNT and CDR2 YENEEA. The CDR3 coding sequence is TGTGCCAGCAGCCCGTCTACTTTACAACAGGGGGCTTACGGAAACACCATATATTTT. Amino acid sequence: CASSPSTLQQGAYGNTIYF.

The J gene is TRBJ1-2, the V gene TRBV28; D is perhaps TRBD1 (6 bases). Trimming pared 3 bases from V and 0 bases from J, leaving 17 bases between. Germline V gene sequence: CDR1 MDHEN, CDR2 SYDVKM. The CDR3 is made up of 17 amino acids. In nucleotides, the CDR3 is TGTGCCAGCAGTTTTCCCCCTCGATGGGGGCCTAACTATGGCTACACCTTC. Its protein is CASSFPPRWGPNYGYTF.

This clone is large in the sample. The V call is TRBV9, the J call TRBJ1-2, with D unclear. Trimming shortened V by 5 bases and J by 5 bases, and 19 bases separated the two germline ends. This CDR3 region has 15 residues. Germline V lookup: CDR1 SGDLS, CDR2 YYNGEE. CDR3 amino acids: CASRGGRGVSYGYTF. DNA of the CDR3: TGTGCCAGCAGAGGCGGCCGGGGAGTATCATATGGCTACACCTTC.

This clone has just one count. At one boundary the junction diverges from the germline segment, which might be a read error. The V gene is TRBV28, the J gene TRBJ1-1, with D possibly matching TRBD1 (5 bases). Germline CDR1 MDHEN, CDR2 SYDVKM. This CDR3 has 15 amino acids. CDR3: CANSLFKGLGTEAFF. The CDR3 bases are TGTGCCAACAGTTTATTTAAGGGGCTGGGCACTGAAGCTTTCTTT.

V usage is TRBV4-1 and J usage is TRBJ2-3; D is possibly TRBD1 (6 bases). The CDR3 contains 15 residues. CDR1 is MGHRA, CDR2 YSYEKL, per germline. Trimming took 2 bases from V and 5 from J, leaving 14 bases between them. CDR3 sequence: CASSQPGQPIDTQYF. CDR3 nucleotides: TGCGCCAGCAGCCAACCTGGACAGCCGATAGATACGCAGTATTTT.

V gene TRBV28 combines with J gene TRBJ2-5; tentative D call: TRBD1 (6 bases). The V end lost 2 bases, the J end lost 2 bases, and 12 bases lay between the germline ends. The CDR3 consists of 15 residues. Germline V lookup: CDR1 MDHEN, CDR2 SYDVKM. CDR3 DNA: TGTGCCAGCAGTTTACCCCAGGGGAGACAAGAGACCCAGTACTTC. Translated, it gives CASSLPQGRQETQYF. Supplemented by reference TRBV28 and TRBJ2-5, the full variable domain reads DVKVTQSSRYLVKRTGEKVFLECVQDMDHENMFWYRQDPGLGLRLIYFSYDVKMKEKGDIPEGYSVSREKKERFSLILESASTNQTSMYLCASSLPQGRQETQYFGPGTRLLVL.